The clone carrying this T cell receptor (beta chain) came up many times. The antigen is unknown. Tagging with unique molecular identifiers was a feature of the TCR beta cDNA libraries. TCRdb used MiXCR to reprocess the PCR reads, holding one entry per CDR3 protein. The sample shows just over 250,000 distinct CDR3 sequences, 36% of them seen only once. The data stem from a study of post-analysis software for immune sequencing data. General observations from the study: Five or six TRBV segments, TRBV5-6, TRBV5-1 and TRBV20-1 among them, were found more frequent in patients than controls. Significantly decreased normalized Chao1 diversity was recorded for multiple sclerosis patients relative to controls.

Trimming took off 6 bases at V and 4 bases at J, with 15 bases between the two ends. CDR3 length equals 13 residues. Germline CDR1 reads DFQATT; CDR2 reads SNEGSKA (reference sequence). The sample was blood. The chain couples TRBV20-1 to TRBJ1-2; D might be TRBD1 (5 bases). This receptor was obtained from a girl aged 10 to 17 with multiple sclerosis. The CDR3 DNA sequence: TGCAGTGCCTCGTTACCGGGGACCTATGGCTACACCTTC. Translating it yields CSASLPGTYGYTF.